Below, 20 T cell receptor beta chains from the same sample are listed, as sequenced in a study of blood T cell repertoires in COVID-19. Produced via immunoSEQ multiplex PCR; TCRdb's table is partial and in-frame only. The sample has about 130,000 clones; about 85% are singletons. Sequenced: peripheral blood. The receptor set was obtained from a man in his forties with active or convalescent COVID-19.

The chain is built from TRBV3-1 (or the pseudogene TRBV3-2) and TRBJ1-1; TRBD1 is a possible D gene (5 bases). The CDR3 spans 14 residues. The V end was cut by 3 bases, the J end by 1 base, with 9 bases between. In germline, CDR1 is LGHDT, CDR2 YNNKEL (reference sequence). The CDR3 nucleotides are TGTGCCAGCAGCCATGGGGACTCGAACACTGAAGCTTTCTTT. Residues: CASSHGDSNTEAFF.

The chain combines TRBV30 with TRBJ2-7; 7 bases agree with TRBD1. The CDR3 runs to 12 residues. Germline assignment: CDR1 GTSNPN and CDR2 SVGIG (reference sequence). The J segment lost 5 bases and the V segment lost 1 base, leaving 2 bases of the junction unmatched. The CDR3 region has the DNA TGTGCCTGGAGTGAACAGGGGAACGAGCAGTACTTC. It specifies CAWSEQGNEQYF.

This chain uses TRBV4-1 with TRBJ1-6, with TRBD1 as a possible D gene (5 bases). Trimming took 4 bases from V and 8 from J, leaving 12 bases between them. Germline lookup yields CDR1 MGHRA and CDR2 YSYEKL. The CDR3 is 14 amino acids. CDR3 DNA: TGCGCCAGCAGCCTCGGGGGAGGATATTCACCCCTCCACTTT. It specifies CASSLGGGYSPLHF.

The chain couples TRBV12-3 or TRBV12-4 to TRBJ2-1; TRBD1 might be the D (6 bases). The CDR3 loop spans 11 amino acids. The V end lost 7 bases, the J end lost 12 bases, and 13 bases lay between the germline ends. The CDR3 coding sequence is TGTGCCAGCACCGCAGGGGAAGGGCAGTTCTTC. Translated, it gives CASTAGEGQFF.

V usage is TRBV7-2 and J usage is TRBJ1-5; D remains ambiguous. CDR3 length equals 16 residues. Germline CDR1 reads SGHTA; CDR2 reads FQGNSA. The V gene lost 5 bases and the J gene lost 3 bases, with 17 bases spanning the gap. Here the CDR3 reads CASSPRVGSFNQPQHF. The CDR3 DNA reads TGTGCCAGCAGCCCGCGGGTGGGGTCCTTCAATCAGCCCCAGCATTTT.

V and J are TRBV30 and TRBJ1-3, with TRBD1 matching over 7 bases. The CDR3 loop spans 16 amino acids. The junction had 7 bases not matched to a gene; V was cut back by 2 bases and J by 0 bases. The germline V gene has CDR1 GTSNPN and CDR2 SVGIG (reference sequence). CDR3 in amino acids: CAWSPRTGLSGNTIYF. The CDR3 DNA reads as TGTGCCTGGAGTCCCCGGACAGGCCTCTCTGGAAACACCATATATTTT.

This clone has just a few counts. The rearrangement links TRBV11-2 to TRBJ1-2; no firm D call. The CDR3 totals 15 residues. V lost 0 bases, J lost 2 bases, and 10 bases lay in between. CDR1 and CDR2 from the germline V gene are SGHAT and FQNNGV. CDR3 sequence (DNA): TGTGCCAGCAGCTTAGATTCTAAACAGAACTATGGCTACACCTTC. Translating it yields CASSLDSKQNYGYTF.

The chain joins TRBV5-4 to TRBJ2-5; perhaps TRBD1 as D (6 bases). The CDR3 consists of 14 residues. CDR1 SGHNT and CDR2 YYREEE come from the germline V gene (reference sequence). Deletions cut 4 bases from V and 2 bases from J, with 12 bases between. The CDR3 bases are TGTGCCAGCAGCCGGAAGACAGGTCAAGAGACCCAGTACTTC. This codes for CASSRKTGQETQYF.

The chain couples TRBV29-1 to TRBJ2-3; tentatively, D is TRBD1 (6 bases). The CDR3 extends over 13 amino acids. Germline V CDR1 and CDR2: SQVTM, ANQGSEA. Trimming removed 4 bases at V and 5 bases at J, with 13 bases between. The CDR3 loop is CSVGQQGIDTQYF. Here the CDR3 DNA reads TGCAGCGTTGGGCAACAGGGAATAGATACGCAGTATTTT.

This clone was seen a single time. The chain joins TRBV3-1 (or the pseudogene TRBV3-2) to TRBJ2-7; 10 bases fit TRBD1. Germline lookup yields CDR1 LGHDT and CDR2 YNNKEL (reference sequence). This CDR3 region has 13 residues. With V trimmed by 4 bases and J by 7 bases, 4 bases remained unmatched. The CDR3 sequence: CASSRRDRGEQYF. CDR3 DNA: TGTGCCAGCAGCCGCCGGGACAGGGGTGAGCAGTACTTC.

This clone has only one observation. The chain couples TRBV3-1 (or the pseudogene TRBV3-2) to TRBJ1-1; D gene ambiguous. Germline V gives CDR1 LGHDT, CDR2 YNNKEL (reference sequence). The CDR3 length is 12 residues. V was trimmed by 6 bases and J by 1 base, leaving 6 bases between them. CDR3 DNA sequence: TGTGCCAGCAGGTTAAAGAACACTGAAGCTTTCTTT. This gives the protein CASRLKNTEAFF.

Of note for this clone: Other DNA variants within this sample encode the same CDR3. The CDR3 nucleotides read TGTGCCAGCTCACCCGACAGGGGCGCCTACGAGCAGTACTTC. Protein: CASSPDRGAYEQYF. This chain joins TRBV18 and TRBJ2-7; 8 bases match TRBD1. This CDR3 is 14 amino acids long. Germline trimming cut 3 bases from V and 2 bases from J; bases unmatched to any gene: 3. Germline assignment: CDR1 KGHSH and CDR2 LQKENI. Using reference TRBV18 and TRBJ2-7 for the parts outside the CDR3, the full variable domain is NAGVMQNPRHLVRRRGQEARLRCSPMKGHSHVYWYRQLPEEGLKFMVYLQKENIIDESGMPKERFSAEFPKEGPSILRIQQVVRGDSAAYFCASSPDRGAYEQYFGPGTRLTVT.

This clone was detected a few times. This chain connects TRBV7-6 to TRBJ2-1; tentatively, D is TRBD2 (7 bases). The CDR3 is 15 amino acids. V was shortened by 10 bases and J by 4 bases, with 20 bases between the two germline ends. CDR1 and CDR2 (germline): SGHVS, FNYEAQ. The CDR3 here is CATTLGGGLYNEQFF. CDR3 sequence (DNA): TGTGCCACCACCCTAGGGGGGGGGTTATACAATGAGCAGTTCTTC.

This chain links TRBV10-3 with TRBJ2-1, with 9 positions matching TRBD2. Germline trimming cut 3 bases from V and 4 bases from J; bases unmatched to any gene: 4. The CDR3 has 15 amino acids. CDR1 and CDR2 from the germline V gene are ENHRY and SYGVKD. CDR3 nucleotides: TGTGCCATCAGTGATAGCGGGGGACCATACAATGAGCAGTTCTTC. Protein product: CAISDSGGPYNEQFF.

The chain couples TRBV18 to TRBJ1-2; tentative D call: TRBD1 (6 bases). CDR1 is KGHSH, CDR2 LQKENI, per germline. CDR3 size: 16 residues. Deletions cut 3 bases from V and 0 bases from J, with 14 bases between. As DNA, the CDR3 is TGTGCCAGCTCACCTTCCGACAGGTCTTCTAACTATGGCTACACCTTC. Encoded protein: CASSPSDRSSNYGYTF.

The CDR3 region is CASSYGLSSYNEQFF. The CDR3 DNA reads as TGTGCCAGCAGTTACGGACTCTCCTCCTACAATGAGCAGTTCTTC. The V and J genes are TRBV6-2 or TRBV6-3 and TRBJ2-1; D possibly corresponds to TRBD2 (5 bases). The CDR3 is 15 residues long. V was pared by 2 bases and J by 0 bases, with 8 bases between. Germline V gives CDR1 MNHEY, CDR2 SVGEGT.

The rearrangement links TRBV5-4 to TRBJ2-5; 7 nucleotides align to TRBD2. Germline trimming cut 4 bases from V and 2 bases from J; bases unmatched to any gene: 11. Germline V gene sequence: CDR1 SGHNT, CDR2 YYREEE (reference sequence). This CDR3 has 16 amino acids. Here the CDR3 reads CASSLQFSGAQETQYF. CDR3 in DNA: TGTGCCAGCAGCCTCCAATTCAGCGGGGCTCAAGAGACCCAGTACTTC.

V usage is TRBV11-2 and J usage is TRBJ1-6; weak D call: TRBD1 (6 bases). V was clipped by 5 bases and J by 9 bases, with 14 bases between them. There are 14 residues in the CDR3. CDR1 SGHAT and CDR2 FQNNGV come from the germline V gene. The CDR3 nucleotides are TGTGCCAGCAGCGTAAAGAGGGGGTTTTCACCCCTCCACTTT. It yields the protein CASSVKRGFSPLHF.

This clone was counted ten times or more. The J gene is TRBJ2-7, the V gene TRBV6-5; weak D call: TRBD2 (5 bases). Trimming stripped 5 bases from V and 3 bases from J, with 17 bases between. The CDR3 is 15 amino acids. Looked up from germline, CDR1 is MNHEY and CDR2 is SVGAGI. In DNA form, the CDR3 reads TGTGCCAGCAGTATGACCGGGAATGGGGACTACGAGCAGTACTTC. Amino acids: CASSMTGNGDYEQYF.

The chain employs TRBV6-5 and TRBJ2-7, with TRBD2 identical over 8 bases. The trim removed 2 bases at V and 5 bases at J, leaving 5 bases unmatched. The CDR3 sequence is 14 residues long. The germline CDR1 and CDR2 sequences are MNHEY and SVGAGI. CDR3: CASSYGGGLNEQYF. CDR3 sequence (DNA): TGTGCCAGCAGTTACGGCGGGGGGTTAAACGAGCAGTACTTC.